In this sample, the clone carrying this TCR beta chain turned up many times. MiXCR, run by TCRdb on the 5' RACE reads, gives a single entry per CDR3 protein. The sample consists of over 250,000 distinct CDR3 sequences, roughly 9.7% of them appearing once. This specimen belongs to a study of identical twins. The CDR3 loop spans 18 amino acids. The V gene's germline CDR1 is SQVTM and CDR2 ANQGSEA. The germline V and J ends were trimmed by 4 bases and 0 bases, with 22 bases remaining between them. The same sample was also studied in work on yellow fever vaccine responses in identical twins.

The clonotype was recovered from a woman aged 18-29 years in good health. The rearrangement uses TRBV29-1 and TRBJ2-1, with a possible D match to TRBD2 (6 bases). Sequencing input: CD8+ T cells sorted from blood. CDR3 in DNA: TGCAGCGTTGTACCGGGACTGACTCAACTTAGCTCCTACAATGAGCAGTTCTTC. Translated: CSVVPGLTQLSSYNEQFF.